This record looks at one T cell receptor beta chain sequence and its context. The data belong to a study of T cell changes during pregnancy in multiple sclerosis. TCRdb keeps only in-frame clones here, not all; method: immunoSEQ multiplex PCR. The sample lists tens of thousands of clones, 93% seen once, with roughly 1.8% in the top ten. This CDR3 comprises 14 residues. V was pared by 5 bases and J by 1 base, with 11 bases between. The germline gives CDR1 MNHEY, CDR2 SVGAGI. The V and J genes are TRBV6-5 and TRBJ1-1; a possible D gene is TRBD1 (5 bases). Sequencing was performed on peripheral blood, taken after pregnancy. The source is a female donor with multiple sclerosis, enrolled in a pregnancy study. CDR3: CASSPDTWNTEAFF. The CDR3 DNA reads as TGTGCCAGCAGTCCGGACACATGGAACACTGAAGCTTTCTTT.